This T cell receptor (beta chain) appears in the sequencing data of a study of glioma-infiltrating T cells. The iRepertoire nested amplicon-rescue multiplex PCR amplified TCR alpha and beta CDR3s from RNA. TCRdb re-derived calls from the multiplex PCR reads in MiXCR, one entry per CDR3 protein. The table shows 44,000 or so distinct CDR3 sequences, with 20% to 25% occurring only once. To note about this clonotype: The antigen is not known.

Study results and limitations: Above-expected tissue-blood divergence occurred in all gliomas, most in low-grade ones.

Per the germline V gene, CDR1 is SNHLY and CDR2 is FYNNEI. The CDR3 consists of 17 residues. V was pared by 4 bases and J by 5 bases, with 21 bases between. The receptor was derived from a human donor with low-grade glioma or glioblastoma, undergoing nonglioma brain surgery, or in good health (not recorded which). The sample comprised glioma tissue, nonneoplastic brain tissue, or PBMCs (not recorded which). The chain employs TRBV2 and TRBJ2-1, with TRBD2 as a possible D gene (6 bases). Written as DNA, the CDR3 is TGTGCCAGCAGTGTCCCGACTGCGGGATTGGGCCACAATGAGCAGTTCTTC. Translating it yields CASSVPTAGLGHNEQFF.